Reported below is one T cell receptor (beta chain). Its cognate antigen has yet to be identified. Per-nucleotide qualities are absent, and no much larger clonotype sits a single base away. The data stem from a study of cytotoxic CD8 clonotypes in ibrutinib-treated CLL (TCRdb year 2021). In terms of the full investigation: In this cohort, 15 patients were treatment-naive and roughly 10 were relapsed/refractory, while some 17 had unmutated IGHV. Responses were partial in approximately 24 patients and complete in 2; after median approximately 5.5 years follow-up, around 14 stayed in remission and 12 progressed. On average, each sample yielded 255,043 productive templates and around 98,000 productive rearrangements. Every sample from remission and from progressive disease was obtained while the patients were still on ibrutinib. The response samples were drawn at a median of around eleven months into treatment, with a range of about 6 to 36 months. Of the approximately 86 people in the trial, around 25 had longitudinal samples available. Cryopreserved peripheral blood mononuclear cells were collected before treatment, at response, and at either disease progression or sustained remission.

Broader findings and caveats from the paper: Sampling times were not matched between sustained-remission and progressing patients, and lymph node repertoires were not studied. An increase in clonality was observed at ibrutinib response, with clonality remaining stable during sustained remission and falling back toward baseline at progression. At baseline, clonality was higher than in age-matched healthy donors and showed a strong correlation with circulating CD8+ T-cell counts. Public clonotypes were rare and either shrank or stayed stable during treatment, and the rise in clonality at ibrutinib response reflected expansion of private clonotypes.

As encoded in the germline V gene, CDR1 is MNHEY while CDR2 is SVGAGI. Deletion took 3 bases off V and 6 bases off J, with a span of 14 bases between the germline ends. The CDR3 covers 14 residues, taking in both the cysteine and the phenylalanine. CDR3 DNA is the only sequence kept; it has 42 bases, read in frame from the first base. In the paper's terms, the time point label means: progressive disease on ibrutinib. For TCR beta library preparation, approximately 2 micrograms of genomic DNA was extracted from cryopreserved PBMCs. Longitudinal blood samples from CLL patients receiving ibrutinib monotherapy were subjected to high-throughput TCR beta sequencing. The patients were enrolled in a single-center, open-label phase 2 trial of ibrutinib monotherapy. A MiSeq instrument was used for deep resolution sequencing, which targeted depths ranging from 1 in 1 million up to 1 in 200,000 T cells, with coverage averaging 10x for each clonotype. TCR beta libraries were generated with the immunoSEQ hsTCRB Kit. The authors' analysis ran thus. The data were analyzed with ImmunoSEQ Analyzer and ImmunoSEQ Data Assistant, and V, D and J gene assignments followed IMGT definitions. Clonality, which ranges from 0 to 1, was calculated by subtracting the normalized Shannon entropy of productive rearrangement frequencies from one. Only overrepresented clonotypes making up at least 0.05% of each patient's repertoire were included in the public clonotype analysis. Roughly 12 age-matched healthy donor repertoires from immuneACCESS were used as controls for clonality. The clones in this table, taken by TCRdb from immuneACCESS, are in-frame only. Not every clone is retained; where verified, under half of the shortfall comes from an unresolved V gene, and the cause of the rest is unknown. V and J calls and clone size are as listed in that table; D and trimming were resolved from the DNA. The table for this sample lists around 40,000 clones; about 70% of them were counted only once. The top ten clones comprise about 9.5% of the sample.

The TCR originated in a human donor with chronic lymphocytic leukemia. The chain uses TRBV6-5 and TRBJ1-1; the D gene is perhaps TRBD1, on 5 matching bases. The sample here was PBMCs, taken at disease progression, from a patient treated with ibrutinib. The sequenced DNA is TGTGCCAGCAGTTATACACGGGGGTATGCTGAAGCTTTCTTT. This gives the protein CASSYTRGYAEAFF.